This TCR beta chain is from a study of Ad26.COV2.S vaccination and SARS-CoV-2 variants. Germline lookup yields CDR1 KGHSH and CDR2 LQKENI. The CDR3 runs to 15 residues. Comment on this clone: At one boundary the junction diverges from the germline segment, which might be a read error.

Assay used: immunoSEQ multiplex PCR; TCRdb lists only in-frame clones, some missing. The data show around 350,000 clones, with under 95% seen just once and about 3.9% held by the top ten. The material was peripheral blood, obtained after recovery from COVID-19. The clonotype was recovered from a human donor who had recovered from COVID-19. The chain has TRBV18 and TRBJ1-3, with 8 bases identical to TRBD1. The CDR3 DNA reads TGTGCCAGCTCACCCGACAGGGGCTCTGAAAACACCATATATTTT. Translating it yields CASSPDRGSENTIYF. The variable domain in full, completed from reference TRBV18 and TRBJ1-3, reads NAGVMQNPRHLVRRRGQEARLRCSPMKGHSHVYWYRQLPEEGLKFMVYLQKENIIDESGMPKERFSAEFPKEGPSILRIQQVVRGDSAAYFCASSPDRGSENTIYFGEGSWLTVV.